This note documents a single TCR beta chain sequence. Its recognized antigen is unknown. No base-level quality is on record; no much larger clone is a single base apart. What the time point label conveys for this sample: persistent/refractory GD, antithyroid drugs over 5 years with positive TRAb. For both TCR sequencing and RNA sequencing, RNA was extracted from PBMCs in TRIzol. The diagnosis of Graves' disease was made according to American Thyroid Association guidelines. Recruitment of patients was carried out at an endocrinology department in Xi'an, China. Each patient gave about 9.1 milliliters of peripheral blood, collected in an EDTA anticoagulant tube. Ficoll Paque Plus density gradient separation was used to isolate PBMCs, and no further T cell sorting was performed. An Agilent 2100 Bioanalyzer and agarose gel were used to assess RNA quality, and a NanoDrop 2000 was used to measure RNA concentration.

From the cysteine up to the phenylalanine, the CDR3 has a length of 15 residues. Just the 45-base CDR3 DNA is kept, in frame starting at base 1. The germline V gene (reference sequence) yields LGHDT for CDR1 and YNNKEL for CDR2. After removal of 4 bases from V and 6 bases from J, the junction retains 8 bases not matched to a gene. Library method: multiplex PCR. Sequencing was performed on an Illumina HiSeq 4000. CDR3 regions were amplified by Arm-PCR with iRepertoire HTBI primers to construct TCR beta libraries. Before sequencing, the PCR products went through gel purification. In the original analysis: Across samples, about 64 TRBV and 14 TRBJ segments were identified and used for gene usage analysis of CDR3 amino acid clonotypes. COPE and FqMerger were used to merge filtered high-quality paired reads into contigs. BLAST was used to align contigs to IMGT TRBV, TRBD and TRBJ reference genes, and CDR3 was defined according to IMGT. Clonotypes above 0.1% frequency were classified as highly expanded clones. Repertoire diversity was measured by Shannon entropy, and V-J evenness by the Gini coefficient. Clonotypes shared by more than one individual were considered public. In-frame beta chains were kept once TCRdb had trimmed the public reads at Q25 with fastp and called clones with MiXCR. When rows share a CDR3 protein, they turn into one entry using the most common DNA and genes. TCRdb's processing, not the authors' own work, is the source of the V and J calls. The sample table lists around 340,000 distinct CDR3 sequences, 15% to 20% of them with a count of one. Of the sample, over 25% is held by the ten largest clones.

The sample comes from a study of regulatory T cells in long-lasting Graves disease (dated by TCRdb to the early 2020s). Study-wide context: To count as having persistent Graves' disease, a patient had to have received antithyroid drug treatment for over 5 years with TSH receptor autoantibodies remaining persistently positive. Patients with persistent Graves' disease were compared with patients with newly diagnosed Graves' disease using TCR sequencing and RNA sequencing of peripheral blood. The study took place in China and was registered as a clinical trial. A total of roughly 33 samples underwent TCR sequencing: roughly 13 from persistent and about 20 from newly diagnosed Graves' disease patients. Persistent Graves' disease patients in the clinical cohort had taken antithyroid drugs for about 10.3 years on average.

General conclusions and limits of the study: Compared with newly diagnosed patients, patients with persistent Graves' disease had lower TCR Shannon entropy and fewer highly expanded clones, which suggests clonal expansion. A larger number of public clonotypes was shared among persistent patients (under 3,000) than among newly diagnosed patients (roughly 930). TRBV28, TRBJ1-2 and TRBJ2-5 were preferentially used in persistent disease, while TRBV20-1 and TRBJ2-1 were favored in newly diagnosed disease. Only peripheral blood was studied, because thyroid tissue, the primary lesion, was inaccessible. As a limitation, the authors acknowledged that the small sample size may reduce accuracy. Sequencing and analysis were restricted to the TCR beta chain.

The sequence joins TRBV3-1 to TRBJ2-7; TRBD2 fits 11 bases in the junction. This TCR was recovered from a female donor with Graves disease. Specimen: peripheral blood mononuclear cells (PBMCs), collected when the disease was refractory, from a patient treated with antithyroid drugs. The sequenced DNA: TGTGCCAGCAGCCGGCGGACTAGCGGGTTGGGCGAGCAGTACTTC. Its translation is CASSRRTSGLGEQYF.